This TCR beta chain was identified during a study of PD-L1 blockade in urothelial cancer. Study at large: Analyses used blood from 3 weeks (second dose) and 6 weeks after treatment start.

The sample's time point: pretreatment peripheral blood. Sampling of each patient yielded between 1 and 8 specimens, collected pretreatment and on-treatment. Data came from immunoSEQ multiplex PCR; TCRdb stores just in-frame clones and leaves some out. The sample includes 130,000 or so clones, roughly 83% of them seen just once. This clone has a handful of counts. CDR1 is SGDLS and CDR2 is YYNGEE in the germline V gene. The length of the CDR3 is 13 residues. V lost 5 bases to trimming and J lost 3 bases; unmatched junction nucleotides: 4. Here the sequenced sample was PBMCs, taken around atezolizumab (anti-PD-L1) treatment. The origin of this receptor is a man aged 50 to 59 with urothelial cancer. The V call is TRBV9, the J call TRBJ1-2, with TRBD1 matching over 7 bases. The DNA of the CDR3 is TGTGCCAGCAGGGGGACAGACCACTATGGCTACACCTTC. Amino acids: CASRGTDHYGYTF.